This record covers a single TCR beta chain. This clone was recorded a few times. It has no known antigen specificity. Qualities for individual bases were not recorded, and no much larger clone is one base off. The cohort comprised 710 or so healthy bone marrow donors. At the time of sampling, all cohort members were nominally healthy, though unrecorded immune exposures were likely present. The donor tested CMV seronegative and was one of the 352 seronegative cohort members. Every donor gave a peripheral blood sample, and the peripheral blood mononuclear cells from that sample were used for TCR beta sequencing. Genomic DNA extraction from the blood cell samples was performed with the Qiagen DNeasy Blood Extraction Kit. This sample was taken from a study of cytomegalovirus exposure and HLA in healthy donors (dated by TCRdb to 2015 to 2018). Regarding the complete study: According to an earlier analysis of several hundred of the donors, some 180 million T cells yielded 90 million to 130 million unique TCR beta sequences and about 300 Gb of sequence data. An early release that covered approximately 600 HLA-typed donors contained 300 to 350 gigabases of sequencing data and some 87 million unique TCR sequences. Of the 398 genotyped donors, around 81% fell in the genetic ancestry cluster associated with self-reported Caucasian donors. The study was designed to test whether signatures of past pathogen exposure could be identified by cataloging public T cell receptors. The study profiled the T cell repertoires of some 610 subjects by immunosequencing and related them to cytomegalovirus serostatus. A separate validation cohort of about 110 different subjects was used in addition to the 666-subject first cohort. To predict cytomegalovirus infection status, the study combined high-throughput TCR immunosequencing, statistical association of individual TCRs with disease status, and machine learning. To study patterns of TCR occurrence, a later analysis re-analyzed previously published TCR beta repertoires from 550 to 800 donors and added high-resolution HLA genotyping. In the later analysis, no new phenotypic data were used to find candidate immune exposures; instead, reliance was placed on TCR beta sequences and their occurrence across donors. An earlier analysis of fewer than 700 of the donors applied high-throughput TCR beta sequencing to assess whether each TCR beta V gene segment acted as functional or pseudogenic. Alongside the repertoire data, information on donor age, sex, ethnicity and CMV serostatus was compiled. In a later genetic analysis, genome-wide SNP genotypes for about 60% of the 666 donors were used, and that subset was treated as a discovery cohort. Every discovery cohort repertoire had been produced on one sequencing platform. HLA typing included class I and class II loci at four-digit resolution. The number of donors typed differed by locus, with roughly 629-640 for A, B, C, DRB1 and DQB1, more than 500 for DQA1, about 610 for DPA1, and 472 for DPB1. Five DR-DQ haplotypes were treated as single units for association and clustering because of strong linkage in the cohort. On average, around 200,000 unique TCR beta nucleotide sequences were sequenced per donor among 300 to 500 genotyped donors of the cohort, with around 19% of those sequences being non-productive.

Library preparation employed the immunoSEQ multiplex PCR assay. For the multiplex PCR, a mixture combining 60 forward primers for TCR Vbeta segments and 13 reverse primers for TCR Jbeta segments was used. Amplification of the CDR3 region of rearranged TCR beta genes was performed with a multiplex PCR assay on genomic DNA. The amplified TCR beta libraries were sequenced on the Illumina HiSeq System as 87-base-pair reads. Processing in the source paper ran as follows. A later analysis tallied about 77 million unique TCR beta chains across the 666 repertoires, and some 12 million of those chains were shared by two or more donors. A nearest-neighbor algorithm error-corrected the raw reads and collapsed the reads into unique sequences, merging closely related sequences to remove PCR and sequencing errors. To assign V, D and J gene segments, CDR3 sequences were aligned to IMGT reference sequences. Each retained sequence needed at least a six-nucleotide match to both a V gene segment and a J gene segment. A rearrangement was called productive if the CDR3 had no stop codons and remained in frame with V and J, and every other rearrangement was called non-productive. CDR3 was defined by IMGT convention, running from the second conserved V-encoded cysteine to the conserved J-encoded phenylalanine. Sequences without an unambiguous match to a single V gene segment were excluded from the earlier analysis of 450 to 750 of the donors. An earlier analysis of around 600 of the donors classified V segments as functional when productive rearrangements were above 56.7% and as segregating when the standard deviation between donors was above 5%. A statistical classification framework was built to diagnose cytomegalovirus status from the catalog of TCR beta chain sequences. In a later analysis, TCR nucleotide sequences were compared against IMGT/GENE-DB human TR gene sequences so that V and J genes could be assigned. Using the TCRdist pipeline, a later analysis assigned CDR3 sequences along with most-parsimonious VDJ recombination scenarios. In a later analysis, each TCR beta chain was defined by its CDR3 amino acid sequence together with its V-gene family, and reads without a unique V-gene family were excluded. As a way to deal with suspected cross-contamination and a sequencing artifact, a later analysis dropped 450 to 700 nucleotide sequences that were highly shared and had low generation probability. In a later analysis, a clonal expansion index was calculated for each public chain from normalized within-repertoire ranks of inferred template counts. In a later analysis, generation probabilities were computed using a VDJ recombination model fitted to out-of-frame rearrangements, and the results were checked against IGoR. In a later analysis, hypergeometric tests were used to score TCR-TCR, TCR-HLA and TCR-CMV co-occurrence, with a repertoire-size bias correction applied to TCR pairs. In a later analysis, false discovery rates were estimated by permuting HLA or CMV assignments 20 times. In a later analysis, co-occurring TCRs were grouped using DBSCAN, and TCRdist sequence similarity was added for clustering within HLA-allele-positive subsets. Repertoires with fewer than 30,000 or more than 120,000 public chains were left out of co-occurrence clustering, as were about 5 repertoires with anomalous nucleotide sharing. TCRdb obtained this table from immuneACCESS and retained in-frame rearrangements with V and J assigned. These tables miss some clones; where compared with another copy, unresolved V genes account for less than half of the shortfall, and the remainder is unexplained. That table gives V, J and clone size, and the DNA gave D and trimming. This sample comprises around 50,000 clones, 72% of them detected only once. Roughly 6% of the sample is in the top ten clones.

The germline V gene supplies CDR1 SGHRS and CDR2 YFSETQ. Here V drops 2 bases and J drops 4 bases, and the junction holds 2 bases not matched to any gene. The CDR3 runs 14 residues from the cysteine to the phenylalanine. Only CDR3 DNA remains: 42 bases, in frame from the first base. The investigation overall reported the following: A further reported finding was that TCR beta sequences accurately predicted the HLA-A and HLA-B alleles for most subjects in the first cohort. Around 16 rarely observed V segments, including chromosome 9 orphons, were excluded from the earlier analysis of about 610 of the donors because counts were too low. Correlated functional status among segregating V segments might reflect linkage disequilibrium, but an unknown experimental factor could not be ruled out. A few of the identified cytomegalovirus-associated TCR beta chains were confirmed in vitro to be specific for cytomegalovirus antigens. CMV serostatus was the only immune exposure information available for the cohort. Sequencing depth was assumed to be roughly uniform across donors in the presence/absence analyses, though that assumption may not hold. In a later analysis, TCR association rates were found to vary across HLA loci, with the most associated TCRs seen for DRB1 alleles and the fewest for HLA-C alleles. A group of highly shared sequence variants was considered likely to be a technical artifact of the sequencing pipeline. V-gene and J-gene trimming of TCR beta chains was associated with a missense DCLRE1C variant in a later genetic analysis, and the association was replicated in an independent cohort. Because HLA typing was missing for some donors at each locus, association tests included only the typed subset. It was suggested by the authors that the approach could potentially be generalized to other disease states and immunological phenotypes. In a later analysis, HLA-associated TCR beta chains were found to be more clonally expanded and to have lower generation probabilities than equally common non-associated chains. Some IMGT-functional V segments, including TRBV6-2 and TRBV6-3, could not be distinguished by the 87-base-pair reads and were therefore excluded. A later analysis associated about 17,000 TCR beta sequences with specific HLA alleles at a false discovery rate of 0.05. In a later genetic analysis, fewer N-insertions in productive TCRs were reported among donors in an Asian-associated ancestry cluster than the 666-donor mean. An earlier analysis of around 540 of the donors showed that most TCR beta V segments appeared in productive rearrangements either about 87% or about 30% of the time, which broadly matched IMGT annotations. Cytomegalovirus status was reported to be diagnosed by the classifier with high specificity and sensitivity in both the original and validation cohorts. The study listed approximately 150 TCR beta chains as associated with cytomegalovirus. Most TCR sequences were observed very rarely across donors, whereas some public TCRs were present in many individuals. In a later analysis, several top co-occurrence clusters were reported to appear linked to parvovirus B19, influenza, CMV and Epstein-Barr virus. Assigning TCR associations to individual alleles was difficult when HLA alleles, especially DR and DQ, strongly co-occurred. In a later analysis, most CMV-associated TCR beta chains were found to appear HLA-restricted, with HLA associations seemingly driven largely by CMV exposure. Only TCR beta chains were sequenced in this cohort, and the absence of alpha or paired-chain data limited detectable features.

The sequence was obtained from a young man in good health and CMV-seronegative. The chain couples TRBV5-1 to TRBJ2-3; TRBD1 matches 9 bases in the middle. Sequenced input: PBMCs. The encoded CDR3 is CASSLRQGADTQYF. The DNA sequence is given as TGCGCCAGCAGCTTACGACAGGGGGCAGATACGCAGTATTTT.